Sequencing of this T cell receptor beta chain was carried out in a study of T cell responses to AZD1222 COVID-19 vaccine. Libraries were prepared by immunoSEQ multiplex PCR; TCRdb keeps only in-frame clonotypes and omits some of them. The table has 140,000 to 150,000 clones, approximately 90% seen once. Germline V lookup: CDR1 SGHRS, CDR2 YFSETQ. The CDR3 length is 15 residues. V dropped 3 bases and J dropped 4; count of bases not matched to a gene: 3. The receptor comes from an adult who received the AZD1222 COVID-19 vaccine. This chain uses TRBV5-1 with TRBJ2-1; 11 nucleotides agree with TRBD2. The specimen comprised peripheral blood, sampled 28 days after the second AZD1222 dose. CDR3 bases: TGCGCCAGCAGCTCACTAGCGGGGGATTACAATGAGCAGTTCTTC. It codes for CASSSLAGDYNEQFF.